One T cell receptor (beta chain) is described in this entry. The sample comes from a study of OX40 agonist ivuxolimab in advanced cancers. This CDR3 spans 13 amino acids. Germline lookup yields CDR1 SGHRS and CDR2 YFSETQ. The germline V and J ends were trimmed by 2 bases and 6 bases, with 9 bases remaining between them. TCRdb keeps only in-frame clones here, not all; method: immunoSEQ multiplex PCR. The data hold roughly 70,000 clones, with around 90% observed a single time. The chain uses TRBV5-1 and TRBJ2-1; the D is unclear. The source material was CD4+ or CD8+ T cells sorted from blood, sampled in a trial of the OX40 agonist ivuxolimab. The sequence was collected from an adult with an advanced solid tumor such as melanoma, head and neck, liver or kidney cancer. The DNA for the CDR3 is TGCGCCAGCAGCTTCGCCGGCTTCAATGAGCAGTTCTTC. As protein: CASSFAGFNEQFF.